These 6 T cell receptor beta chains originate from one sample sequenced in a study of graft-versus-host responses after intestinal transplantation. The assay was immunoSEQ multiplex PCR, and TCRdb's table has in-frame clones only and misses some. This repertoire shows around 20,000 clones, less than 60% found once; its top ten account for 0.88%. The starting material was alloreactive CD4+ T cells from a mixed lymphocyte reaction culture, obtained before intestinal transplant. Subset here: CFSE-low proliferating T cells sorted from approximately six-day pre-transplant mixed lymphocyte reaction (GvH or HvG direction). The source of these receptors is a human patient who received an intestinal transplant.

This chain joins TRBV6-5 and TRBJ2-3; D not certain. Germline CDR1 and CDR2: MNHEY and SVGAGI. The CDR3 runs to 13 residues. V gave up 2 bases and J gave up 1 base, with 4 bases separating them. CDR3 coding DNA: TGTGCCAGCAGTTACCCAGGCACAGATACGCAGTATTTT. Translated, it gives CASSYPGTDTQYF.

CDR3 protein: CASSSPTGTGELFF. CDR3 sequence (DNA): TGCGCCAGCAGCTCGCCCACAGGGACAGGGGAGCTGTTTTTT. The rearrangement links TRBV5-1 to TRBJ2-2; possible D gene TRBD1, 6 bases. V shed 3 bases and J shed 8 bases, with 14 bases lying between them. Per the germline V gene, CDR1 is SGHRS and CDR2 is YFSETQ. The CDR3 totals 14 residues. The complete variable domain, with remaining parts taken from reference TRBV5-1 and TRBJ2-2, reads KAGVTQTPRYLIKTRGQQVTLSCSPISGHRSVSWYQQTPGQGLQFLFEYFSETQRNKGNFPGRFSGRQFSNSRSEMNVSTLELGDSALYLCASSSPTGTGELFFGEGSRLTVL.

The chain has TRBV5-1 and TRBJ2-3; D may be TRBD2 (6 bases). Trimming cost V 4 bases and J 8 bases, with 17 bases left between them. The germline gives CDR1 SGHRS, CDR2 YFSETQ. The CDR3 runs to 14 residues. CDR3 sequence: CASSLAAGAGTQYF. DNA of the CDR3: TGCGCCAGCAGCCTGGCAGCGGGTGCGGGTACGCAGTATTTT.

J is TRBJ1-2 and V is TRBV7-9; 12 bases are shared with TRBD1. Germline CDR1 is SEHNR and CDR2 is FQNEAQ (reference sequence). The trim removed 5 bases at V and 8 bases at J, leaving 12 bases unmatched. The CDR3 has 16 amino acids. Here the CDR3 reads CASSATRDRGPWGYTF. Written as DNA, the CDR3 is TGTGCCAGCAGCGCGACCCGGGACAGGGGGCCTTGGGGCTACACCTTC.

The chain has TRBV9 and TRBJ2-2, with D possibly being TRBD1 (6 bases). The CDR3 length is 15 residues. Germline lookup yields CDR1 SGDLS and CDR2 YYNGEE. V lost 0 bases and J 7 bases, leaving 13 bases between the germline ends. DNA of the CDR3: TGTGCCAGCAGCGTAGCAGGGGATGGGGTCGGGGAGCTGTTTTTT. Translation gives CASSVAGDGVGELFF.

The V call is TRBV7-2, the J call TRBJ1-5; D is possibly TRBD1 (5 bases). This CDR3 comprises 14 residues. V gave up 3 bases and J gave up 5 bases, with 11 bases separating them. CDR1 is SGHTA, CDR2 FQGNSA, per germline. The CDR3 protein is CASSFRQGDQPQHF. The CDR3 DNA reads TGTGCCAGCAGCTTTAGGCAGGGCGATCAGCCCCAGCATTTT. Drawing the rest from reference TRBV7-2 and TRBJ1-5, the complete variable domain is GAGVSQSPSNKVTEKGKDVELRCDPISGHTALYWYRQSLGQGLEFLIYFQGNSAPDKSGLPSDRFSAERTGGSVSTLTIQRTQQEDSAVYLCASSFRQGDQPQHFGDGTRLSIL.